This TCR beta chain was identified in a study of T cells after yellow fever vaccination. This clonotype was counted ten times or more. TCRdb re-analysed the 5' RACE reads in MiXCR, keeping a single row per CDR3 protein. The sample holds about 58,000 distinct CDR3 sequences, approximately 7% seen once. V was cut by 1 base and J by 0 bases, with 9 bases left in between. The CDR3 is made up of 16 amino acids. The germline V gene encodes CDR1 MGHRA and CDR2 YSYEKL. The chain uses TRBV4-1 and TRBJ2-2; D remains ambiguous. The source was CD8+ T cells sorted from PBMCs, collected on the day of the first yellow fever vaccination. The TCR sequence derives from a young man who received the YFV17D yellow fever vaccine. The CDR3 DNA is TGCGCCAGCAGCCAAGTCGGCAACGCGAACACCGGGGAGCTGTTTTTT. It translates to CASSQVGNANTGELFF.